Below, 7 T cell receptor delta chains from the same sample are listed, as sequenced in a study of γδ T cells in repeated Plasmodium falciparum infection. TCRdb re-called the multiplex PCR reads using CATT. Of around 57,000 delta-chain clones in the sample, about 1.5% were seen once. Gammadelta T cells were flow-sorted from PBMC into Vgamma9/Vdelta2+ and Vdelta2-negative populations for bulk analysis. Sequencing was done on a sample of gamma-delta T cells from blood. These receptors were obtained from a pool of human donors (malaria-infected and uninfected, not separated).

The table lists this clone with a few counts. This DNA's translation differs at residue 19 from TCRdb's protein, which comes from a much larger clone; a read error is likely, and the protein shown is translated from the DNA. No call exists for the J gene, whereas the V gene is TRDV1; TRDD3, the table's D call, lacks a check against the DNA. Germline V gene data show CDR1 as TSWWSYY and CDR2 as QGS. This CDR3 has 21 amino acids. Written as DNA, the CDR3 is TGTGCTCTTGGGGAATCCCTCCCTTACTGGGGGATCCCTCCTAACACCGATAAACCCATCTTT. Its protein product is CALGESLPYWGIPPNTDKPIF.

Details on this clone: TCRdb has a much larger clone's protein, which differs at residue 12 from the translation of this DNA, likely because of a read error; what is shown is the protein translated from the DNA. J is TRDJ1 and V is TRDV2, with 10 bases aligning to TRDD3. In the absence of a J gene in TCRdb, the DNA was matched to germline to assign it here. After removal of 0 bases from V and 0 bases from J, the junction contained 6 bases not matched to a gene. The CDR3 has 17 residues. CDR1 and CDR2 (germline): GEAIGNYY, EKD. The CDR3 DNA reads as TGTGCCTGTGACACCGATTCTACTGGGGGATACACCGATAAACTCATCTTT. Protein: CACDTDSTGGYTDKLIF.

This clone occurred a few times. A read error likely explains why the TCRdb protein, taken from a much larger clone, differs from this DNA's translation at residue 6; the protein shown is translated from the DNA. This chain joins TRDV1 and TRDJ2, with a tentative D call TRDD3 (5 bases). This CDR3 region has 21 residues. V lost 1 base, J lost 1 base, and 25 bases lay in between. Germline lookup yields CDR1 TSWWSYY and CDR2 QGS. CDR3 residues: CALGEPSLWGHTFLLTAQLFF. The CDR3 region has the DNA TGTGCTCTTGGGGAACCATCGTTGTGGGGACATACCTTTCTTTTGACAGCACAACTCTTCTTT.

As for this clone: The TCRdb protein, from a much larger clone, departs from this DNA's translation at residue 20, likely by read error; the protein shown derives from the DNA. The chain is built from TRDV1 and TRDJ1, with TRDD3 matching 12 bases. Germline CDR1 and CDR2: TSWWSYY and QGS. The CDR3 totals 24 residues. CDR3 sequence: CALGELPRSWGRATGGYPTYKLIF. DNA of the CDR3: TGTGCTCTTGGGGAGCTTCCTAGGTCTTGGGGCCGAGCTACTGGGGGATACCCCACCTATAAACTCATCTTT.

This clone was found many times. The translation of this DNA and the TCRdb protein of a much larger clone differ at residue 5, probably owing to a read error; the protein shown here is translated from the DNA. The chain couples TRDV1 to TRDJ1; D remains unclear. Here the J gene was assigned by germline matching of the DNA, as TCRdb has none. Germline V lookup: CDR1 TSWWSYY, CDR2 QGS. The CDR3 is made up of 19 amino acids. Trimming removed 4 bases at V and 4 bases at J, with 28 bases between. CDR3 sequence (DNA): TGTGCTCTTGGGGGCGCTATCCAAGCTGAGCCGATTCCGTACGATAAACTCATCTTT. Its protein product is CALGGAIQAEPIPYDKLIF.

In this sample, this clone is medium-sized. The sample contains more than one DNA sequence encoding this CDR3. The chain links TRDV2 to TRDJ1; 7 bases are shared with TRDD3. This CDR3 comprises 18 residues. Germline CDR1 and CDR2: GEAIGNYY and EKD. With 0 bases clipped from V and 0 bases from J, the junction kept 12 bases outside the gene matches. Written as DNA, the CDR3 is TGTGCCTGTGACACCGCGGCCACTGGGGAACATTACACCGATAAACTCATCTTT. As protein: CACDTAATGEHYTDKLIF.

This clone was recorded a few times. TCRdb assigns this DNA the protein of a much larger clone, which departs from its translation at residue 12; this likely reflects a read error, and the protein shown comes from translating the DNA. This chain uses TRDV1 with TRDJ1; D may be TRDD3 (6 bases). Trimming cost V 4 bases and J 0 bases, with 27 bases left between them. The CDR3 has 20 residues. The germline gives CDR1 TSWWSYY, CDR2 QGS. The CDR3 is CALGAWGYPPAPGDTDKLIF. The DNA for the CDR3 is TGTGCTCTTGGGGCGTGGGGGTACCCCCCGGCACCGGGGGACACCGATAAACTCATCTTT.